Given below is one T cell receptor beta chain in context. The target antigen is unknown. This sample was included in a study of CD8 T cells in ankylosing spondylitis. The study's findings and limits: The authors reported significant enrichment of disease-linked clones in matched ankylosing spondylitis synovial fluid. A TCR beta motif of fewer than ten highly homologous variants appeared characteristic of ankylosing spondylitis blood. Earlier work had already found some motif variants in reactive arthritis synovial fluid and blood.

CDR1 is DFQATT, CDR2 SNEGSKA, per germline (reference sequence). V was pared by 0 bases and J by 0 bases, with 18 bases between. CDR3 length: 17 residues. Quantitative molecular-barcoded 5'-RACE generated the TCR beta libraries. Using its own MiXCR run on the 5' RACE reads, TCRdb lists one record per CDR3 protein. The top ten clones hold around 7% of a sample with around 540,000 distinct CDR3 sequences, about 13% of them seen once. The V gene is TRBV20-1, the J gene TRBJ2-7, with a possible D match to TRBD1 (5 bases). Material for sequencing was blood, either unsorted or a sorted T cell fraction (not recorded which). This clonotype originated in a male donor with ankylosing spondylitis. In DNA, the CDR3 is TGCAGTGCTAGAGATCTCTCGGGCAGGGAATACTCCTACGAGCAGTACTTC. It is translated as CSARDLSGREYSYEQYF.